The 17 T cell receptor beta chains listed next were all sequenced from one sample in a study of cytomegalovirus exposure and HLA in healthy donors. The PCR contained 60 Vbeta and 13 Jbeta primers. Here immunoSEQ multiplex PCR was the method, and the copy in TCRdb shows in-frame clones only, minus some. The sample includes roughly 140,000 clones, around three quarters of them seen just once. Material for sequencing was PBMCs. All receptors come from a woman aged 40 to 50 in good health and CMV-seropositive.

This chain links TRBV6-1 with TRBJ1-5; 7 bases are shared with TRBD1. J lost 2 bases, V lost 2 bases, and 18 bases had no gene match. CDR1 and CDR2 from the germline V gene are MNHNS and SASEGT. The CDR3 has 20 amino acids. As DNA, the CDR3 is TGTGCCAGCAGTGAAAGCGTAGGGGGGACAGCGAACGGCGGCAATCAGCCCCAGCATTTT. This sequence encodes CASSESVGGTANGGNQPQHF.

In its sample, this clone was seen a few times. The V call is TRBV28, the J call TRBJ1-5; a possible D gene is TRBD1 (5 bases). V was shortened by 6 bases and J by 4 bases, with 16 bases between the two germline ends. The CDR3 consists of 15 residues. CDR1 is MDHEN and CDR2 is SYDVKM in the germline V gene. The DNA of the CDR3 is TGTGCCAGCAGAGCCGGAGGGACGCAAAATCAGCCCCAGCATTTT. Translating gives CASRAGGTQNQPQHF.

The genes are TRBV5-1 and TRBJ2-6; 7 nucleotides align to TRBD1. V gave up 0 bases and J gave up 0 bases; unmatched junction bases: 9. The CDR3 consists of 19 residues. Germline V lookup: CDR1 SGHRS, CDR2 YFSETQ. The CDR3 protein is CASSLAPGQLLSGANVLTF. The CDR3 DNA reads as TGCGCCAGCAGCTTGGCCCCGGGACAGTTGCTCTCTGGGGCCAACGTCCTGACTTTC.

The rearrangement joins TRBV18 to TRBJ1-2; the match to TRBD1 covers 10 bases. Germline V gene sequence: CDR1 KGHSH, CDR2 LQKENI. The CDR3 runs to 16 residues. V was clipped by 2 bases and J by 6 bases; unmatched bases: 9. CDR3 nucleotides: TGTGCCAGCTCACCAATGGCGGGACAGGGGTTCGATGGCTACACCTTC. Its protein product is CASSPMAGQGFDGYTF.

The rearrangement links TRBV6-1 to TRBJ1-5; no clear D. Trimming cost V 2 bases and J 0 bases, with 8 bases left between them. CDR3 length: 15 residues. Germline assignment: CDR1 MNHNS and CDR2 SASEGT. The CDR3 DNA reads TGTGCCAGCAGTGAACGACGGGATAGCAATCAGCCCCAGCATTTT. It yields the protein CASSERRDSNQPQHF.

This clone was detected a few times. The V and J genes are TRBV11-2 and TRBJ1-5; D gene uncertain. This CDR3 spans 15 amino acids. Germline CDR1 and CDR2: SGHAT and FQNNGV. The V and J ends lost 0 bases and 7 bases respectively, with 13 bases between them. CDR3 sequence: CASSLDFQALQPQHF. The CDR3 nucleotides are TGTGCCAGCAGCTTAGATTTCCAGGCCTTACAGCCCCAGCATTTT.

CDR3 nucleotides: TGTGCCAGTCACAGGGGTTACTTTTCTGAAGCTTTCTTT. It encodes CASHRGYFSEAFF. This rearrangement joins TRBV19 to TRBJ1-1; 7 nucleotides agree with TRBD1. Germline V lookup: CDR1 LNHDA, CDR2 SQIVND (reference sequence). CDR3 length: 13 amino acids. Trimming at V came to 8 bases and at J to 6 bases, leaving 9 bases not matched to a gene.

The chain uses TRBV6-5 and TRBJ2-7; 11 bases fit TRBD2. The germline gives CDR1 MNHEY, CDR2 SVGAGI. The CDR3 covers 15 residues. The V gene end was trimmed by 8 bases and the J gene end by 2 bases; junction bases not matched to a gene: 8. CDR3 DNA sequence: TGTGCCAGCGGATATAGCGGGGGGGCCCCCTACGAGCAGTACTTC. It specifies CASGYSGGAPYEQYF.

This chain joins TRBV13 and TRBJ2-2; weak D call: TRBD2 (5 bases). Trimming cost V 0 bases and J 0 bases, with 8 bases left between them. Per the germline V gene, CDR1 is PRHDT and CDR2 is FYEKMQ (reference sequence). This CDR3 region has 16 residues. CDR3 region: CASSLGLASNTGELFF. The CDR3 coding sequence is TGTGCCAGCAGCTTAGGGCTAGCCTCGAACACCGGGGAGCTGTTTTTT.

The chain carries TRBV6-1 and TRBJ1-4; a weak D match, TRBD1 (5 bases). This CDR3 comprises 13 residues. The V gene lost 6 bases and the J gene lost 3 bases, with 8 bases spanning the gap. Germline V gene sequence: CDR1 MNHNS, CDR2 SASEGT. This CDR3 reads CASRDTPNEKLFF. CDR3 DNA: TGTGCCAGCAGGGACACCCCTAATGAAAAACTGTTTTTT.

CDR3 sequence (DNA): TGTGCCAGCAGTGAATTGGACAGGGGTTTTCGTGCTTTCTTT. Amino acid sequence: CASSELDRGFRAFF. The chain couples TRBV2 to TRBJ1-1; TRBD1 aligns across 9 bases. The V segment lost 2 bases and the J segment 11 bases; nucleotides outside the gene matches: 9. Germline lookup yields CDR1 SNHLY and CDR2 FYNNEI. The CDR3 is 14 amino acids. Based on the CDR3 plus reference TRBV2 and TRBJ1-1, the full variable domain is EPEVTQTPSHQVTQMGQEVILRCVPISNHLYFYWYRQILGQKVEFLVSFYNNEISEKSEIFDDQFSVERPDGSNFTLKIRSTKLEDSAMYFCASSELDRGFRAFFGQGTRLTVV.

The CDR3, as DNA: TGTGCCAGCAGTCCGTGGACTAGCGGGGGGGCCTCGAATGAGCAGTTCTTC. Translation: CASSPWTSGGASNEQFF. The chain employs TRBV27 and TRBJ2-1; 15 bases map to TRBD2. There are 17 residues in the CDR3. Germline loops: CDR1 MNHEY, CDR2 SMNVEV (reference sequence). With 5 bases clipped from V and 7 bases from J, the junction kept 9 bases outside the gene matches.

V usage is TRBV23-1 and J usage is TRBJ2-5, with D possibly TRBD2 on 5 matching bases. TRBV23-1 has ORF status, its function being uncertain. Trimming took off 5 bases at V and 7 bases at J, with 17 bases between the two ends. This CDR3 spans 14 amino acids. CDR3 bases: TGCGCCAGCAGTACGGGCGCCCCGGGGTGGACCCAGTACTTC. Its protein is CASSTGAPGWTQYF.

The rearrangement joins TRBV4-1 to TRBJ1-3; TRBD1 matches 8 bases. V trimming: 3 bases; J trimming: 0 bases; junction bases outside the gene matches: 10. In germline, CDR1 is MGHRA, CDR2 YSYEKL. The length of the CDR3 is 18 residues. The CDR3 sequence: CASSHLDRVVNSGNTIYF. The CDR3 nucleotides are TGCGCCAGCAGCCATCTGGACAGGGTGGTTAACTCTGGAAACACCATATATTTT.

The sample holds a few counts of this clone. Written as DNA, the CDR3 is TGTGCCAGTAGTAGGAGGGGGACAGGGAGCGAGCAGTACTTC. This gives the protein CASSRRGTGSEQYF. The J gene is TRBJ2-5, the V gene TRBV19; 9 bases line up with TRBD1. The J call is uncertain, as TRBJ2-7 better fits the DNA end. The CDR3 consists of 14 residues. Germline loops: CDR1 LNHDA, CDR2 SQIVND (reference sequence).

V usage is TRBV7-6 and J usage is TRBJ2-5; possibly TRBD1 for D (6 bases). The CDR3 runs to 15 residues. Trimming left V 2 bases short and J 5 bases short, with 15 bases between. The V gene's germline CDR1 is SGHVS and CDR2 FNYEAQ. CDR3 sequence: CASSLSAGVRETQYF. The CDR3 nucleotides are TGTGCCAGCAGCTTATCGGCAGGGGTGAGGGAGACCCAGTACTTC. Variable domain in full (rest from reference TRBV7-6 and TRBJ2-5): GAGVSQSPRYKVTKRGQDVALRCDPISGHVSLYWYRQALGQGPEFLTYFNYEAQQDKSGLPNDRFSAERPEGSISTLTIQRTEQRDSAMYRCASSLSAGVRETQYFGPGTRLLVL.

The chain combines TRBV27 with TRBJ1-1; tentatively, D is TRBD1 (5 bases). CDR1 and CDR2 (germline): MNHEY, SMNVEV (reference sequence). The CDR3 extends over 13 amino acids. V was clipped by 6 bases and J by 4 bases, with 12 bases between them. CDR3 nucleotide sequence: TGTGCCAGCAGGACAGACGATATCACTGAAGCTTTCTTT. This gives the protein CASRTDDITEAFF.